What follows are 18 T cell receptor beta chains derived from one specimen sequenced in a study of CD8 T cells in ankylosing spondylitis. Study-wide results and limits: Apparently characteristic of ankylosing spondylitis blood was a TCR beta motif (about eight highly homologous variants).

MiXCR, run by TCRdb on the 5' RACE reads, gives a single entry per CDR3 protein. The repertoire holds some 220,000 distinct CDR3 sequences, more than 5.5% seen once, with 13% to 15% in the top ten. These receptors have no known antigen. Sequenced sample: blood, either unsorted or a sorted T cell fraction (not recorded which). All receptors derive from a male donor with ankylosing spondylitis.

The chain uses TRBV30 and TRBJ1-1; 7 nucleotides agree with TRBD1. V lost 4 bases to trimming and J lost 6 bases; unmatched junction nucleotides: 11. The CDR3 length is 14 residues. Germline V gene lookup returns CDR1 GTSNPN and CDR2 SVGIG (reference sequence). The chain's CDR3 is CAWTPGAGGAEAFF. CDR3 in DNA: TGTGCCTGGACCCCTGGAGCAGGGGGGGCTGAAGCTTTCTTT.

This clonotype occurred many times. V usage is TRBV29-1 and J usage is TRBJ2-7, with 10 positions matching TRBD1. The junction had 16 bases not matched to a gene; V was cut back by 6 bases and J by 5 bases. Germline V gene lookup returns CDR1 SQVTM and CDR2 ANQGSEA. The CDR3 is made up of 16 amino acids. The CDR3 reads CSVGQGGFSVVDEQYF. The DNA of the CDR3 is TGCAGCGTAGGACAGGGGGGATTTTCCGTTGTCGACGAGCAGTACTTC.

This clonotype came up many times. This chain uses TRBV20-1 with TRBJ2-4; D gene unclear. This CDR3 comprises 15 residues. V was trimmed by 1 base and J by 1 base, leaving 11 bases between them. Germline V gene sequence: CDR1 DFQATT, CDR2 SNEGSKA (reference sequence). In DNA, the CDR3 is TGCAGTGCTAGAGTCCCCCCCCGGGCCAAAAACATTCAGTACTTC. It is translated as CSARVPPRAKNIQYF.

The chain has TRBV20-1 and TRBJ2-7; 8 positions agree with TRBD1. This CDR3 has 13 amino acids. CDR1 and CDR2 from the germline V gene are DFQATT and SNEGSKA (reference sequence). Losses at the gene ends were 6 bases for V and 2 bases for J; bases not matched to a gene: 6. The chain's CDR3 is CSARTGTAYEQYF. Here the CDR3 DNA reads TGCAGTGCCAGGACAGGGACGGCCTACGAGCAGTACTTC.

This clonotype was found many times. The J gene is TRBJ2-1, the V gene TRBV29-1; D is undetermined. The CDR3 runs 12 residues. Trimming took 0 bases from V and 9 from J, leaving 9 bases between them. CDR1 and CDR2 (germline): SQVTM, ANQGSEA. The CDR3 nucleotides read TGCAGCGTTGAAGACCAGTTCCCTGAGCAGTTCTTC. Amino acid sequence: CSVEDQFPEQFF.

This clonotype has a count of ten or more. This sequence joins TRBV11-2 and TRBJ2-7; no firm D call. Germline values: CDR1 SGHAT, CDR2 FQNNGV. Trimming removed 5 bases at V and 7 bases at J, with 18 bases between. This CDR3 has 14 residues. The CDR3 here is CASSPRPSMGEQYF. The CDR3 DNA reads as TGTGCCAGCAGCCCGAGGCCCTCAATGGGTGAGCAGTACTTC.

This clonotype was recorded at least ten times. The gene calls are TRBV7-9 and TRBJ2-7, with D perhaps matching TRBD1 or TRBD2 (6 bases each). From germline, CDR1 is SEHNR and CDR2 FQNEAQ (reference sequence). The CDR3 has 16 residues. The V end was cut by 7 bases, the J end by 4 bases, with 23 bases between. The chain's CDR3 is CASTPAAGHANYEQYF. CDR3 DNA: TGTGCCAGCACCCCGGCCGCGGGACACGCCAATTACGAGCAGTACTTC.

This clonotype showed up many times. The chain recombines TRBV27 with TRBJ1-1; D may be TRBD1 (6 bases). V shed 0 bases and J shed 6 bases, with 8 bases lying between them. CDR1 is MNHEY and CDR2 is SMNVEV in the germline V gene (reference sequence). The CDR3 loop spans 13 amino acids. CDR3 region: CASSLSGGPEAFF. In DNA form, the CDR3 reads TGTGCCAGCAGTTTATCCGGGGGGCCTGAAGCTTTCTTT.

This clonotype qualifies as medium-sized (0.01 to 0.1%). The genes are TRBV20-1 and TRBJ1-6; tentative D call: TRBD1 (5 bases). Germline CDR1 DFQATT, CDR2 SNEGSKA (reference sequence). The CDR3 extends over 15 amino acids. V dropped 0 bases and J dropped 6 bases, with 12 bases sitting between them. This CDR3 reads CSARDWGRTNSPLHF. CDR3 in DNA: TGCAGTGCTAGAGATTGGGGCAGGACTAATTCACCCCTCCACTTT.

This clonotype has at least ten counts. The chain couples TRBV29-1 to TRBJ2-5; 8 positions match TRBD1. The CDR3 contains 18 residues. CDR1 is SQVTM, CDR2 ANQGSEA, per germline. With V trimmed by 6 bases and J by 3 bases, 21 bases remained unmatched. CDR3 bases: TGCAGCGTCGATGAGGAGCCCCTGGGGACAGGTTTTGAAGAGACCCAGTACTTC. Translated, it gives CSVDEEPLGTGFEETQYF.

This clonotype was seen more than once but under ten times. The CDR3 is CASSSLRGVTYNEQFF. CDR3 nucleotide sequence: TGTGCCAGCAGTTCCCTCCGGGGGGTGACCTACAATGAGCAGTTCTTC. This chain joins TRBV27 and TRBJ2-1, with TRBD2 identical over 7 bases. The length of the CDR3 is 16 residues. Germline values: CDR1 MNHEY, CDR2 SMNVEV (reference sequence). V lost 4 bases and J lost 2; bases outside the gene matches: 8.

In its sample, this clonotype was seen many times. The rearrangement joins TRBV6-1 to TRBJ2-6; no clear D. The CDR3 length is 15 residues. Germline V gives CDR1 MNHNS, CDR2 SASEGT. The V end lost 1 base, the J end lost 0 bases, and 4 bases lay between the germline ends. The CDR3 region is CASSEESSGANVLTF. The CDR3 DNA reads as TGTGCCAGCAGTGAAGAGAGCTCTGGGGCCAACGTCCTGACTTTC.

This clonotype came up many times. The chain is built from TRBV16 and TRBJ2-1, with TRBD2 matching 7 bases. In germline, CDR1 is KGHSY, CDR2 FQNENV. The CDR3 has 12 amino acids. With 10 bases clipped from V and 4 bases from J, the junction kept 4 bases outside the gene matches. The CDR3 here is CAILAGYNEQFF. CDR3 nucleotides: TGTGCCATCTTAGCGGGTTACAATGAGCAGTTCTTC.

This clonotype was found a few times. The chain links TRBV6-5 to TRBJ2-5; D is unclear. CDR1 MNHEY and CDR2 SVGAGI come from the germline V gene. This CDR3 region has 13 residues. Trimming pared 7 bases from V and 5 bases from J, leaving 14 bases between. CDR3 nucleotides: TGTGCCAGCAATTCGGGCCCAACGGAGACCCAGTACTTC. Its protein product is CASNSGPTETQYF.

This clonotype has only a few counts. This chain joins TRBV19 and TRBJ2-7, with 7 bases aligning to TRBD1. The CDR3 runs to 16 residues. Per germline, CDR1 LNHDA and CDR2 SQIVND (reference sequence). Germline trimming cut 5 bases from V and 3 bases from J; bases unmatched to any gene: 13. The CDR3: CASSPWGEGANYEQYF. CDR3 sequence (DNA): TGTGCCAGTAGTCCCTGGGGCGAGGGGGCCAACTACGAGCAGTACTTC.

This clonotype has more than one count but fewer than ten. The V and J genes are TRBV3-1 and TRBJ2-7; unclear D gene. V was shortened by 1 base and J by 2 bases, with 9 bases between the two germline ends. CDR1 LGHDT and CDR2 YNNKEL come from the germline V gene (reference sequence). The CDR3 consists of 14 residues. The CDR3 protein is CASSQATVPYEQYF. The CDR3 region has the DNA TGTGCCAGCAGCCAAGCTACGGTCCCCTACGAGCAGTACTTC.

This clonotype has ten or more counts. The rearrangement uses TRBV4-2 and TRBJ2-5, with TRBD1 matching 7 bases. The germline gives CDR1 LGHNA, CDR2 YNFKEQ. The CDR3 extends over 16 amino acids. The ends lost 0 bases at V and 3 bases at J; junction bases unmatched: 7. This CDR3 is CASSQEQRGQEETQYF. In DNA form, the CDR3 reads TGTGCCAGCAGCCAAGAACAAAGAGGACAGGAAGAGACCCAGTACTTC.

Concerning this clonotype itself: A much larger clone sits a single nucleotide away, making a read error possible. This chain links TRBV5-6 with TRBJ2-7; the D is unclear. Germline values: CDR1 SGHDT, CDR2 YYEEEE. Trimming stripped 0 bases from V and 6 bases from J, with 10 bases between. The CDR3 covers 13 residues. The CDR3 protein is CASSLGVGCEQYF. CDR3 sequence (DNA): TGTGCCAGCAGCTTGGGAGTCGGTTGCGAGCAGTACTTC.